The clone carrying this TCR beta chain was detected once. This specimen includes other DNA sequences encoding the same CDR3. The CDR3 has 14 residues. The V end lost 3 bases, the J end lost 4 bases, and 10 bases lay between the germline ends. CDR1 is SGDLS, CDR2 YYNGEE, per germline. Positively selected for CCR7, the CD45RO-negative cells used as naive CD8 cells excluded terminally differentiated effector memory CD45RA+ cells. Every donor, a Caucasian adult, lived in Nashville, Tennessee. Profiling relied on immunoSEQ multiplex PCR, and the TCRdb table lists in-frame clones only, not all of them. This sample yields more than 2 million clones, of which about 93% are seen a single time; 1.5% to 2% belongs to the top ten. This sample was included in a study of shared clonotypes between healthy human individuals.

This receptor was taken from a man younger than 30 in good health. Some clones in this sample may be carry-over from other donors' samples. The sample taken for sequencing was naive CD8+ T cells from PBMCs. The chain is built from TRBV9 and TRBJ2-2, with a possible D match to TRBD2 (6 bases). CDR3 loop: CASSGSGGTGELFF. The CDR3 DNA is TGTGCCAGCAGCGGTAGCGGTGGCACCGGGGAGCTGTTTTTT.